The 32 T cell receptor beta chains given below trace back to one sample, sequenced in a study of blood T cell repertoires in COVID-19. Assay: immunoSEQ multiplex PCR; the TCRdb copy retains only in-frame clones and omits some. The sample has 230,000 or so clones; 85% to 90% are singletons. What was sequenced was peripheral blood. These receptors came from a woman between 40 and 55 years old who had recovered from COVID-19.

The chain uses TRBV19 and TRBJ1-1; D remains ambiguous. Germline lookup yields CDR1 LNHDA and CDR2 SQIVND (reference sequence). With 5 bases removed from V and 0 bases from J, the gap between germline ends came to 10 bases. This CDR3 contains 14 residues. CDR3 residues: CASSDEGLNTEAFF. CDR3 nucleotide sequence: TGTGCCAGTAGTGATGAGGGATTGAACACTGAAGCTTTCTTT. The full variable domain, its missing parts supplied by reference TRBV19 and TRBJ1-1, is DGGITQSPKYLFRKEGQNVTLSCEQNLNHDAMYWYRQDPGQGLRLIYYSQIVNDFQKGDIAEGYSVSREKKESFPLTVTSAQKNPTAFYLCASSDEGLNTEAFFGQGTRLTVV.

The chain carries TRBV5-1 and TRBJ1-1, with 11 nucleotides matching TRBD1. V shed 5 bases, J shed 7 bases, and the junction held 7 bases outside the gene matches. Germline V gives CDR1 SGHRS, CDR2 YFSETQ. The CDR3 length is 14 residues. The CDR3 region is CASSSGQGVVEAFF. The CDR3 nucleotides read TGCGCCAGCAGTTCGGGACAGGGGGTTGTTGAAGCTTTCTTT.

The chain recombines TRBV2 with TRBJ2-3, with TRBD2 matching over 9 bases. Germline CDR1 reads SNHLY; CDR2 reads FYNNEI. The CDR3 sequence is 16 residues long. V lost 4 bases to trimming and J lost 0 bases; unmatched junction nucleotides: 5. CDR3 in DNA: TGTGCCAGCAGTGGCCTAGCGGGACCAAGCACAGATACGCAGTATTTT. This encodes CASSGLAGPSTDTQYF.

CDR3 in DNA: TGTGCCAGCAGAACTAGCGGGGGGGCCGCAGATACGCAGTATTTT. Its protein product is CASRTSGGAADTQYF. V and J are TRBV5-4 and TRBJ2-3; 13 positions match TRBD2. Trimming cost V 5 bases and J 4 bases; bases outside gene matches: 4. Germline loops: CDR1 SGHNT, CDR2 YYREEE (reference sequence). CDR3 size: 15 residues.

The rearrangement uses TRBV19 and TRBJ2-3; TRBD2 agrees at 11 bases. In germline, CDR1 is LNHDA, CDR2 SQIVND (reference sequence). This CDR3 comprises 14 residues. The V and J ends lost 9 bases and 3 bases, in that order; junction bases with no gene match: 5. The CDR3 loop is CASTSGSFTDTQYF. The CDR3 DNA reads as TGTGCCAGCACTAGCGGGAGCTTTACAGATACGCAGTATTTT.

The chain links TRBV19 to TRBJ2-1; 9 positions agree with TRBD2. CDR3 size: 14 residues. In germline, CDR1 is LNHDA, CDR2 SQIVND (reference sequence). Trimming took 4 bases from V and 3 from J; bases not matched to a gene: 1. In DNA form, the CDR3 reads TGTGCCAGTAGTAATAGCGGGAGCTACAATGAGCAGTTCTTC. It translates to CASSNSGSYNEQFF.

The chain is built from TRBV5-4 and TRBJ1-1; no clear D gene. V lost 4 bases to trimming and J lost 0 bases, with 7 bases between them. The CDR3 sequence is 13 residues long. Per germline, CDR1 SGHNT and CDR2 YYREEE (reference sequence). CDR3 DNA: TGTGCCAGCAGCCACTCCCTGAACACTGAAGCTTTCTTT. It specifies CASSHSLNTEAFF. The whole variable domain, filled in from reference TRBV5-4 and TRBJ1-1, reads ETGVTQSPTHLIKTRGQQVTLRCSSQSGHNTVSWYQQALGQGPQFIFQYYREEENGRGNFPPRFSGLQFPNYSSELNVNALELDDSALYLCASSHSLNTEAFFGQGTRLTVV.

The V gene is TRBV5-4, the J gene TRBJ1-6; TRBD1 might be the D (5 bases). This CDR3 is 14 amino acids long. V was pared by 0 bases and J by 9 bases, with 10 bases between. Per germline, CDR1 SGHNT and CDR2 YYREEE (reference sequence). In DNA form, the CDR3 reads TGTGCCAGCAGCTTGGGGGAAGGGGTTTCACCCCTCCACTTT. Translation gives CASSLGEGVSPLHF. The variable domain in full, with the rest retrieved from reference TRBV5-4 and TRBJ1-6, is ETGVTQSPTHLIKTRGQQVTLRCSSQSGHNTVSWYQQALGQGPQFIFQYYREEENGRGNFPPRFSGLQFPNYSSELNVNALELDDSALYLCASSLGEGVSPLHFGNGTRLTVT.

The DNA of the CDR3 is TGTGCCTGGAGTGGAATGCCGGGGGGCTACACCTTC. Amino acid sequence: CAWSGMPGGYTF. The gene calls are TRBV30 and TRBJ1-2; D unresolved. Germline V gene lookup returns CDR1 GTSNPN and CDR2 SVGIG (reference sequence). The CDR3 runs 12 residues. Trimming cost V 1 base and J 8 bases, with 11 bases left between them.

CDR3 region: CASGRTTGATNEKLFF. CDR3 DNA: TGTGCTAGTGGTCGGACGACAGGGGCAACTAATGAAAAACTGTTTTTT. V gene TRBV12-5 combines with J gene TRBJ1-4; 8 positions agree with TRBD1. J lost 0 bases, V lost 5 bases, and 5 bases had no gene match. Looked up from germline, CDR1 is LGHNT and CDR2 is FRNRAP. The CDR3 is 16 amino acids.

The chain joins TRBV4-1 to TRBJ2-7, with 8 bases fitting TRBD1. The V and J ends lost 1 base and 2 bases, in that order; junction bases with no gene match: 4. Germline V gene sequence: CDR1 MGHRA, CDR2 YSYEKL. The CDR3 loop spans 15 amino acids. CDR3 nucleotides: TGCGCCAGCAGCCAAGGCGCAGGGGGCACCTACGAGCAGTACTTC. This sequence encodes CASSQGAGGTYEQYF.

This chain joins TRBV7-9 and TRBJ2-3, with D possibly TRBD1 on 6 matching bases. The CDR3 runs 15 residues. V lost 1 base to trimming and J lost 3 bases, with 11 bases between them. Germline V gene sequence: CDR1 SEHNR, CDR2 FQNEAQ (reference sequence). CDR3 nucleotides: TGTGCCAGCAGCTTAGTCGCACAGGGTACAGATACGCAGTATTTT. Translation gives CASSLVAQGTDTQYF. Using reference TRBV7-9 and TRBJ2-3 for the parts outside the CDR3, the full variable domain is DTGVSQNPRHKITKRGQNVTFRCDPISEHNRLYWYRQTLGQGPEFLTYFQNEAQLEKSRLLSDRFSAERPKGSFSTLEIQRTEQGDSAMYLCASSLVAQGTDTQYFGPGTRLTVL.

This CDR3 is CASSFRGWQEVTGELFF. For the CDR3, the DNA is TGCGCCAGCAGCTTTAGAGGTTGGCAGGAGGTGACCGGGGAGCTGTTTTTT. The chain carries TRBV5-1 and TRBJ2-2, with TRBD2 as a possible D gene (5 bases). The CDR3 totals 17 residues. The germline V and J ends were trimmed by 2 bases and 5 bases, with 19 bases remaining between them. The V gene's germline CDR1 is SGHRS and CDR2 YFSETQ. Full variable domain (remainder filled in from reference TRBV5-1 and TRBJ2-2): KAGVTQTPRYLIKTRGQQVTLSCSPISGHRSVSWYQQTPGQGLQFLFEYFSETQRNKGNFPGRFSGRQFSNSRSEMNVSTLELGDSALYLCASSFRGWQEVTGELFFGEGSRLTVL.

The chain recombines TRBV4-2 with TRBJ2-3, with D uncertain. V lost 0 bases and J lost 8, with 12 bases in between. The CDR3 consists of 14 residues. Germline V lookup: CDR1 LGHNA, CDR2 YNFKEQ. The CDR3: CASSQEDSPGTQYF. The CDR3 DNA sequence: TGTGCCAGCAGCCAAGAAGATTCGCCGGGTACGCAGTATTTT.

The chain has TRBV12-3 or TRBV12-4 and TRBJ2-5, with D possibly matching TRBD1 (5 bases). The CDR3 length is 12 residues. V was clipped by 1 base and J by 7 bases, with 7 bases between them. CDR3 nucleotides: TGTGCCAGCAGTTTAGACCAGGGGACCCAGTACTTC. This encodes CASSLDQGTQYF.

This clone occurred once. The genes are TRBV7-9 and TRBJ2-3; 9 bases are shared with TRBD1. From germline, CDR1 is SEHNR and CDR2 FQNEAQ (reference sequence). The ends lost 11 bases at V and 4 bases at J; junction bases unmatched: 10. This CDR3 has 14 amino acids. The CDR3 sequence is CAAATGTGSDTQYF. DNA of the CDR3: TGTGCCGCAGCGACCGGGACAGGGTCAGATACGCAGTATTTT.

This clone has more than one count but fewer than ten. The chain couples TRBV2 to TRBJ2-3; D might be TRBD1 (5 bases). V was clipped by 7 bases and J by 0 bases, with 14 bases between them. The CDR3 loop spans 15 amino acids. The germline V gene encodes CDR1 SNHLY and CDR2 FYNNEI. The CDR3 spells CASTVTEASTDTQYF. CDR3 bases: TGTGCCAGCACGGTGACAGAAGCAAGCACAGATACGCAGTATTTT.

This clone has a single count. The V call is TRBV6-5, the J call TRBJ1-6; D remains ambiguous. V lost 4 bases and J lost 6, with 7 bases in between. The CDR3 is 13 amino acids. The V gene's germline CDR1 is MNHEY and CDR2 SVGAGI. CDR3 loop: CASSSRSNSPLHF. For the CDR3, the DNA is TGTGCCAGCAGTTCCCGCAGTAATTCACCCCTCCACTTT.

The chain joins TRBV5-1 to TRBJ2-3; a possible D gene is TRBD2 (5 bases). Trimming cost V 0 bases and J 4 bases, with 9 bases left between them. CDR1 is SGHRS, CDR2 YFSETQ, per germline. The CDR3 loop spans 14 amino acids. The CDR3 loop reads CASSLGRDADTQYF. CDR3 coding DNA: TGCGCCAGCAGCTTGGGCCGGGATGCAGATACGCAGTATTTT.

The chain employs TRBV7-7 and TRBJ2-3, with 8 nucleotides matching TRBD2. Germline values: CDR1 SSHAT, CDR2 FNYEAQ (reference sequence). V shed 3 bases and J 4 bases; nucleotides not matched to a gene: 6. This CDR3 contains 15 residues. The CDR3 here is CASSLGSGVADTQYF. The CDR3 DNA reads TGTGCCAGCAGCTTGGGTAGCGGGGTCGCAGATACGCAGTATTTT. The variable domain in full, with the rest retrieved from reference TRBV7-7 and TRBJ2-3, is GAGVSQSPRYKVTKRGQDVTLRCDPISSHATLYWYQQALGQGPEFLTYFNYEAQPDKSGLPSDRFSAERPEGSISTLTIQRTEQRDSAMYRCASSLGSGVADTQYFGPGTRLTVL.

The DNA for the CDR3 is TGTGCCAGCAGCCTGGGTCCGGGACAGGGTGAGACCCAGTACTTC. Residues: CASSLGPGQGETQYF. The V and J genes are TRBV7-6 and TRBJ2-5; 9 bases line up with TRBD1. This CDR3 is built from 15 residues. Germline V lookup: CDR1 SGHVS, CDR2 FNYEAQ. The ends lost 5 bases at V and 5 bases at J; junction bases unmatched: 9.

The chain has TRBV24-1 and TRBJ2-5; a weak D match, TRBD2 (6 bases). The ends were cut back, 2 bases at V and 5 bases at J, with 14 bases in the middle. Germline values: CDR1 KGHDR, CDR2 SFDVKD. The CDR3 is 15 amino acids. CDR3 bases: TGTGCCACCAGTGATTCCCGGGGACTCCAGGAGACCCAGTACTTC. Translated, it gives CATSDSRGLQETQYF.

CDR3 DNA sequence: TGTGCAAGTCGCTTAGATACCGGGACTAGCGGGAACTCCTACAATGAGCAGTTCTTC. Translated: CASRLDTGTSGNSYNEQFF. This chain connects TRBV12-2 to TRBJ2-1; the table's D call TRBD2 went unverified against the DNA. TRBV12-2 is described as a pseudogene. The CDR3 runs 19 residues.

The gene calls are TRBV5-6 and TRBJ2-7; 7 nucleotides align to TRBD2. Germline V gene sequence: CDR1 SGHDT, CDR2 YYEEEE. This CDR3 is 14 amino acids long. Unmatched junction bases numbered 5, after V lost 4 bases and J lost 1 base. The CDR3 region has the DNA TGTGCCAGCAGCGGGGGGGACTTTTCCTACGAGCAGTACGTC. Its translation is CASSGGDFSYEQYV.

This chain uses TRBV19 with TRBJ1-2; D is perhaps TRBD1 (5 bases). Germline CDR1 is LNHDA and CDR2 is SQIVND (reference sequence). This CDR3 spans 15 amino acids. V lost 3 bases, J lost 7 bases, and 18 bases lay in between. The CDR3 spells CASSILSRQGSGYTF. The CDR3 DNA sequence: TGTGCCAGTAGTATCCTCTCGAGGCAGGGATCTGGCTACACCTTC.

The J gene is TRBJ1-6, the V gene TRBV27; 9 nucleotides match TRBD1. V shed 5 bases and J 8 bases; nucleotides not matched to a gene: 10. From germline, CDR1 is MNHEY and CDR2 SMNVEV (reference sequence). This CDR3 comprises 16 residues. CDR3 bases: TGTGCCAGCAGTAGGGGGACAGGGCGAAGGGATTCACCCCTCCACTTT. It specifies CASSRGTGRRDSPLHF.

The chain couples TRBV12-3 or TRBV12-4 to TRBJ1-1; D remains ambiguous. The CDR3 contains 11 residues. V shed 6 bases and J shed 8 bases, with 10 bases lying between them. In DNA form, the CDR3 reads TGTGCCAGCAGCGTCGGTAGAGAAGCTTTCTTT. It encodes CASSVGREAFF.

The chain carries TRBV11-2 and TRBJ1-2, with D possibly matching TRBD1 (5 bases). V shed 5 bases and J shed 4 bases, with 14 bases lying between them. The CDR3 is 14 residues long. Germline V gene data show CDR1 as SGHAT and CDR2 as FQNNGV. The CDR3 loop is CASSQDTFSYGYTF. CDR3 sequence (DNA): TGTGCCAGCAGCCAGGACACCTTCTCCTATGGCTACACCTTC.

The chain uses TRBV15 and TRBJ2-5, with TRBD1 matching 7 bases. The V gene's germline CDR1 is LNHNV and CDR2 YYDKDF (reference sequence). With 0 bases clipped from V and 0 bases from J, the junction kept 1 base outside the gene matches. The CDR3 covers 15 residues. CDR3 nucleotide sequence: TGTGCCACCAGCAGAGAGGACAGGTACCAAGAGACCCAGTACTTC. Protein sequence: CATSREDRYQETQYF.

This clone came up once. This chain links TRBV7-9 with TRBJ2-2, with 9 nucleotides matching TRBD1. CDR3 length equals 19 residues. Unmatched junction bases numbered 13, after V lost 1 base and J lost 4 bases. The germline CDR1 and CDR2 sequences are SEHNR and FQNEAQ (reference sequence). The CDR3 region is CASSLVPSLTGGSTGELFF. CDR3 sequence (DNA): TGTGCCAGCAGCTTAGTTCCCTCATTGACAGGGGGGAGCACCGGGGAGCTGTTTTTT.

The chain links TRBV4-1 to TRBJ2-1, with unresolved D. The V end was cut by 1 base, the J end by 3 bases, with 4 bases between. Germline CDR1 and CDR2: MGHRA and YSYEKL. CDR3 length: 13 amino acids. The CDR3 DNA reads as TGCGCCAGCAGCCAAGCCAGCTACAATGAGCAGTTCTTC. It yields the protein CASSQASYNEQFF.

This rearrangement joins TRBV24-1 to TRBJ2-7; 16 bases map to TRBD2. Germline V gives CDR1 KGHDR, CDR2 SFDVKD. The CDR3 covers 14 residues. The CDR3 sequence is CATSTGTSGRASHV. For the CDR3, the DNA is TGTGCCACCAGTACCGGGACTAGCGGGAGGGCCTCCCACGTC.